A selection of T cell receptor beta chains follows, all from one sample in a study of blood T cell repertoires in COVID-19. TCRdb's copy holds only in-frame clones and misses some; the assay was immunoSEQ multiplex PCR. The profile shows about 530,000 clones, roughly nine tenths of them singletons. The sample comprised peripheral blood. These receptors were taken from a woman aged 45-60 years with COVID-19, enrolled during active disease. Each CDR3 is given with its conserved first and last residue. A D gene is named only where the DNA matches it firmly. Rows may omit the clone size; those that give it use once, few, many or a size class.

abundance | j_gene | d_gene | v_gene | CDR3aa | CDR3nt
- | TRBJ1-4 | TRBD1 | TRBV10-3 | CAISELRTGGDEKLFF | TGTGCCATCAGTGAACTAAGGACAGGGGGTGACGAAAAACTGTTTTTT
few | TRBJ2-1 | TRBD1 | TRBV10-3 | CAIRTGTGDNEQFF | TGTGCCATCAGGACCGGGACAGGGGACAATGAGCAGTTCTTC
- | TRBJ2-2 | - | TRBV5-4 | CASSPRGTTAGELFF | TGTGCCAGCAGCCCAAGAGGCACTACCGCCGGGGAGCTGTTTTTT
- | TRBJ1-5 | - | TRBV6-2/TRBV6-3 | CASSYLLQGTQPQHF | TGTGCCAGCAGTTACCTTCTTCAGGGTACTCAGCCCCAGCATTTT
- | TRBJ1-2 | TRBD1 | TRBV6-5 | CASRRDSNYGYTF | TGTGCCAGCAGGCGGGACAGCAACTATGGCTACACCTTC
- | TRBJ2-3 | - | TRBV13 | CASSLDRRTDTQYF | TGTGCCAGCAGCTTAGACAGGCGGACAGATACGCAGTATTTT
- | TRBJ2-6 | - | TRBV18 | CASSPLGGLSGANVLTF | TGTGCCAGCTCACCACTGGGAGGCCTCTCTGGGGCCAACGTCCTGACTTTC
once | TRBJ2-7 | TRBD2 | TRBV10-1 | CASSESRGSDEQYF | TGCGCCAGCAGTGAGTCGCGGGGGAGCGACGAGCAGTACTTC
- | TRBJ1-2 | TRBD1 | TRBV7-9 | CASSEGAMKYGYTF | TGTGCCAGCAGTGAGGGGGCGATGAAGTATGGCTACACCTTC
- | TRBJ1-1 | - | TRBV5-1 | CASSLGGTVNTEAFF | TGCGCCAGCAGCTTGGGCGGGACCGTGAACACTGAAGCTTTCTTT
- | TRBJ2-2 | TRBD1 | TRBV10-3 | CAISGTGKPGELFF | TGTGCCATCAGTGGGACAGGGAAGCCCGGGGAGCTGTTTTTT
- | TRBJ2-7 | - | TRBV9 | CASSVGGPRWEQYF | TGTGCCAGCAGCGTAGGAGGTCCCCGTTGGGAGCAGTACTTC
- | TRBJ2-5 | TRBD2 | TRBV5-1 | CASSFAGVQETQYF | TGCGCCAGCAGCTTCGCGGGGGTTCAAGAGACCCAGTACTTC
- | TRBJ2-1 | TRBD1 | TRBV9 | CASSVVEGQGVGEQFF | TGTGCCAGCAGCGTAGTAGAGGGACAGGGGGTTGGAGAGCAGTTCTTC
few | TRBJ1-5 | TRBD1 | TRBV5-5 | CASSSTGTDNQPQHF | TGTGCCAGCAGCTCGACCGGGACAGATAATCAGCCCCAGCATTTT
- | TRBJ2-1 | TRBD1 | TRBV28 | CASVEGGATPFFF | TGTGCCAGCGTGGAAGGGGGCGCAACTCCCTTTTTCTTC
once | TRBJ1-5 | TRBD1 | TRBV11-3 | CASSLARGQGVYSNQPQHF | TGTGCCAGCAGCTTAGCACGAGGACAGGGGGTGTATAGCAATCAGCCCCAGCATTTT
- | TRBJ2-5 | TRBD2 | TRBV2 | CASSGPRPGLAGLETQYF | TGTGCCAGCAGTGGCCCGAGACCGGGACTAGCGGGGTTGGAGACCCAGTACTTC
- | TRBJ1-5 | - | TRBV6-4 | CASSVQINQPQHF | TGTGCCAGCAGCGTACAGATAAATCAGCCCCAGCATTTT
- | TRBJ1-1 | - | TRBV5-6 | CASSLVVRGGPMNTEAFF | TGTGCCAGCAGCTTGGTAGTAAGAGGAGGGCCTATGAACACTGAAGCTTTCTTT
- | TRBJ1-1 | - | TRBV11-2 | CASSFPGLEAFF | TGTGCCAGCAGCTTCCCTGGCCTCGAAGCTTTCTTT
- | TRBJ2-1 | TRBD2 | TRBV9 | CASREVGSGGASEQFF | TGTGCCAGCCGGGAAGTGGGGAGCGGGGGGGCTTCTGAGCAGTTCTTC
once | TRBJ1-3 | - | TRBV2 | CASSPGGAVNSGNTIYF | TGTGCCAGCAGTCCGGGGGGGGCTGTGAACTCTGGAAACACCATATATTTT
- | TRBJ1-1 | - | TRBV27 | CASKLNTEAFF | TGTGCCAGCAAACTCAACACTGAAGCTTTCTTT
- | TRBJ1-1 | - | TRBV18 | CASSPREDLNTEAFF | TGTGCCAGCTCACCGAGGGAAGATTTGAACACTGAAGCTTTCTTT
- | TRBJ2-3 | - | TRBV27 | CASSFTHRLGDTQYF | TGTGCCAGCAGTTTCACCCACCGACTAGGAGATACGCAGTATTTT
once | TRBJ2-1 | TRBD2 | TRBV6-5 | CASSYSSSGGDEQFF | TGTGCCAGCAGTTACAGTTCGTCGGGAGGGGATGAGCAGTTCTTC